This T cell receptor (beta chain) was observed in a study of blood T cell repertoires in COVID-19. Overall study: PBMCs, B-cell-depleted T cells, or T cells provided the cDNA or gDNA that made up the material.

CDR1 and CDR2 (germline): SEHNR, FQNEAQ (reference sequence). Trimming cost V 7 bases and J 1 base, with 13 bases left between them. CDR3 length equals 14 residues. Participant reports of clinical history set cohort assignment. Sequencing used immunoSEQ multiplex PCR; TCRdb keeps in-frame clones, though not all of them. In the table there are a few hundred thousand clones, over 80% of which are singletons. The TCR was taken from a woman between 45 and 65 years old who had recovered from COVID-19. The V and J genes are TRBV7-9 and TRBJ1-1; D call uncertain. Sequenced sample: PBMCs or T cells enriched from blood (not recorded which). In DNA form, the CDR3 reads TGTGCCAGCACACCCTCCCTATCGAACACTGAAGCTTTCTTT. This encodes CASTPSLSNTEAFF.